What follows are 30 T cell receptor beta chains derived from one specimen sequenced in a study of blood T cell repertoires in COVID-19. Assay used: immunoSEQ multiplex PCR; TCRdb lists only in-frame clones, some missing. In the table there are hundreds of thousands of clones, 85% of which are singletons. Input material: peripheral blood. These receptors originate from a woman in her forties or fifties with active or convalescent COVID-19.

This clone was seen more than once but under ten times. V usage is TRBV6-2 or TRBV6-3 and J usage is TRBJ1-1, with no clear D. V dropped 6 bases and J dropped 1 base, with 9 bases sitting between them. The germline V gene encodes CDR1 MNHEY and CDR2 SVGEGT. This CDR3 is 13 amino acids long. CDR3 residues: CASSGEWNTEAFF. The DNA for the CDR3 is TGTGCCAGCAGCGGGGAGTGGAACACTGAAGCTTTCTTT.

The chain carries TRBV6-5 and TRBJ2-1, with a possible D match to TRBD1 (6 bases). Germline V lookup: CDR1 MNHEY, CDR2 SVGAGI. The CDR3 runs 14 residues. The germline V and J ends were trimmed by 8 bases and 3 bases, with 14 bases remaining between them. The DNA for the CDR3 is TGTGCCAGCGTAAACAGGGCTTACTACAATGAGCAGTTCTTC. It encodes CASVNRAYYNEQFF.

The chain joins TRBV27 to TRBJ1-5, with 7 positions matching TRBD1. This CDR3 has 16 residues. Germline V gene sequence: CDR1 MNHEY, CDR2 SMNVEV (reference sequence). Unmatched junction bases numbered 9, after V lost 3 bases and J lost 4 bases. The CDR3, as DNA: TGTGCCAGCAGTTTCGGCAGGGGGTTAGGAAATCAGCCCCAGCATTTT. Translating it yields CASSFGRGLGNQPQHF.

V gene TRBV5-4 combines with J gene TRBJ1-1, with D possibly being TRBD1 (6 bases). Trimming took 5 bases from V and 4 from J, leaving 18 bases between them. The CDR3 totals 15 residues. CDR1 SGHNT and CDR2 YYREEE come from the germline V gene (reference sequence). CDR3 sequence: CASSTQGFLGTEAFF. CDR3 sequence (DNA): TGTGCCAGCAGTACACAGGGTTTTCTGGGCACTGAAGCTTTCTTT.

CDR3 bases: TGTGCCAGCAGTTACCTCCCGGGCGGAGGTAATTCACCCCTCCACTTT. This codes for CASSYLPGGGNSPLHF. The genes are TRBV28 and TRBJ1-6; D gene uncertain. Trimming cost V 4 bases and J 6 bases, with 16 bases left between them. In germline, CDR1 is MDHEN, CDR2 SYDVKM. The CDR3 has 16 amino acids. Drawing the rest from reference TRBV28 and TRBJ1-6, the complete variable domain is DVKVTQSSRYLVKRTGEKVFLECVQDMDHENMFWYRQDPGLGLRLIYFSYDVKMKEKGDIPEGYSVSREKKERFSLILESASTNQTSMYLCASSYLPGGGNSPLHFGNGTRLTVT.

V usage is TRBV5-4 and J usage is TRBJ1-4; 9 bases align to TRBD1. CDR1 and CDR2 from the germline V gene are SGHNT and YYREEE (reference sequence). J gave up 6 bases and V 1 base, and 4 bases lay outside the gene matches. The CDR3 is made up of 15 amino acids. The chain's CDR3 is CASSLTGQGDEKLFF. The DNA for the CDR3 is TGTGCCAGCAGCTTGACGGGACAGGGCGATGAAAAACTGTTTTTT.

This clone was picked up many times. The chain carries TRBV19 and TRBJ2-5, with D uncertain. V lost 0 bases to trimming and J lost 2 bases, with 4 bases between them. The CDR3 is 13 amino acids. CDR1 is LNHDA, CDR2 SQIVND, per germline (reference sequence). The CDR3 DNA reads TGTGCCAGTAGTATAGACGGTCAAGAGACCCAGTACTTC. Protein: CASSIDGQETQYF.

The J gene is TRBJ2-7, the V gene TRBV5-1; 9 bases map to TRBD2. The CDR3 is made up of 17 amino acids. Germline CDR1 reads SGHRS; CDR2 reads YFSETQ. The J segment lost 3 bases and the V segment lost 0 bases, leaving 10 bases of the junction unmatched. The CDR3 is CASSLGGGAHLLYEQYF. As DNA, the CDR3 is TGCGCCAGCAGCTTGGGCGGGGGGGCCCATCTACTCTACGAGCAGTACTTC.

J is TRBJ2-7 and V is TRBV6-5; 12 bases match TRBD2. Germline CDR1 MNHEY, CDR2 SVGAGI. V was pared by 5 bases and J by 3 bases, with 5 bases of the junction left unmatched. The CDR3 runs to 15 residues. The CDR3: CASSQPGLAGYEQYF. CDR3 nucleotides: TGTGCCAGCAGTCAACCGGGACTAGCGGGCTACGAGCAGTACTTC.

The genes are TRBV5-1 and TRBJ2-1; the match to TRBD2 covers 7 bases. CDR1 and CDR2 from the germline V gene are SGHRS and YFSETQ. With 6 bases clipped from V and 6 bases from J, the junction kept 9 bases outside the gene matches. The CDR3 runs to 14 residues. The CDR3 is CASIAGRPRNEQFF. CDR3 coding DNA: TGCGCCAGCATCGCCGGGAGGCCTCGCAATGAGCAGTTCTTC.

This clone has ten or more counts. The chain employs TRBV5-1 and TRBJ1-6, with unresolved D. The CDR3 contains 15 residues. CDR1 is SGHRS and CDR2 is YFSETQ in the germline V gene. Trimming stripped 0 bases from V and 0 bases from J, with 4 bases between. CDR3 in DNA: TGCGCCAGCAGCTTGGACAGCTCCTATAATTCACCCCTCCACTTT. Its translation: CASSLDSSYNSPLHF.

The chain uses TRBV10-3 and TRBJ1-1; D gene uncertain. This CDR3 is built from 12 residues. V dropped 7 bases and J dropped 5 bases, with 11 bases sitting between them. Germline lookup yields CDR1 ENHRY and CDR2 SYGVKD. For the CDR3, the DNA is TGTGCCATCAATCGAGGTAGGACTGAAGCTTTCTTT. Its translation is CAINRGRTEAFF.

J is TRBJ2-1 and V is TRBV4-1, with 12 bases fitting TRBD2. The CDR3 spans 19 residues. Germline V CDR1 and CDR2: MGHRA, YSYEKL. Losses at the gene ends were 2 bases for V and 0 bases for J; bases not matched to a gene: 8. As DNA, the CDR3 is TGCGCCAGCAGCCAACGAAGACTAGCGGGAGTTAGCTCCTACAATGAGCAGTTCTTC. Translated, it gives CASSQRRLAGVSSYNEQFF.

The chain is built from TRBV28 and TRBJ2-5, with TRBD2 matching over 13 bases. Germline V lookup: CDR1 MDHEN, CDR2 SYDVKM. J gave up 6 bases and V 4 bases, and 14 bases lay outside the gene matches. There are 18 residues in the CDR3. The CDR3 DNA sequence: TGTGCCAGCAGTTCCCAAGTACTAGCGGGAGGGCCACGTCAGACCCAGTACTTC. Translating it yields CASSSQVLAGGPRQTQYF. Full variable domain (remainder filled in from reference TRBV28 and TRBJ2-5): DVKVTQSSRYLVKRTGEKVFLECVQDMDHENMFWYRQDPGLGLRLIYFSYDVKMKEKGDIPEGYSVSREKKERFSLILESASTNQTSMYLCASSSQVLAGGPRQTQYFGPGTRLLVL.

This rearrangement joins TRBV12-3 or TRBV12-4 to TRBJ2-7; D may be TRBD1 (9 bases). Trimming pared 6 bases from V and 9 bases from J, leaving 18 bases between. CDR3 length equals 13 residues. CDR3 DNA: TGTGCCAGCAGCGCCGACAGGGGGACTAGGCAGTACTTC. Encoded protein: CASSADRGTRQYF.

This clone has just a few counts. CDR3: CASTPRQVDIQYF. CDR3 bases: TGTGCCAGTACCCCCCGGCAGGTGGACATTCAGTACTTC. The chain carries TRBV19 and TRBJ2-4; no clear D gene. Germline V gene sequence: CDR1 LNHDA, CDR2 SQIVND (reference sequence). CDR3 size: 13 residues. V was clipped by 7 bases and J by 8 bases, with 15 bases between them.

The rearrangement joins TRBV9 to TRBJ2-5; 8 bases map to TRBD2. The length of the CDR3 is 15 residues. V was clipped by 4 bases and J by 4 bases; unmatched bases: 9. CDR1 is SGDLS and CDR2 is YYNGEE in the germline V gene. In DNA, the CDR3 is TGTGCCAGCAGCCTGACTAGCGATACATCAGAGACCCAGTACTTC. Translation gives CASSLTSDTSETQYF.

V is TRBV6-5 and J is TRBJ1-4, with 8 bases fitting TRBD1. Germline V gene sequence: CDR1 MNHEY, CDR2 SVGAGI. This CDR3 comprises 15 residues. V gave up 4 bases and J gave up 7 bases; unmatched junction bases: 8. CDR3 protein: CASSFRTGRGEKLFF. The DNA for the CDR3 is TGTGCCAGCAGTTTCCGGACAGGGAGGGGTGAAAAACTGTTTTTT.

This chain connects TRBV11-2 to TRBJ2-5, with 8 bases that match TRBD2. CDR1 SGHAT and CDR2 FQNNGV come from the germline V gene. V dropped 3 bases and J dropped 1; count of bases not matched to a gene: 16. The CDR3 runs to 19 residues. The CDR3: CASSFYPSGSGNSQETQYF. CDR3 nucleotides: TGTGCCAGCAGCTTCTACCCGAGCGGGAGTGGGAATAGCCAAGAGACCCAGTACTTC.

The CDR3 loop reads CASSPGLARNTGELFF. In DNA form, the CDR3 reads TGTGCCAGCAGCCCAGGACTAGCGAGAAACACCGGGGAGCTGTTTTTT. The chain employs TRBV5-4 and TRBJ2-2, with 9 bases lining up with TRBD2. Germline lookup yields CDR1 SGHNT and CDR2 YYREEE (reference sequence). The CDR3 covers 16 residues. Losses at the gene ends were 4 bases for V and 2 bases for J; bases not matched to a gene: 6.

The chain links TRBV6-5 to TRBJ2-2; D is undetermined. The V end was cut by 8 bases, the J end by 7 bases, with 11 bases between. The CDR3 consists of 12 residues. Per the germline V gene, CDR1 is MNHEY and CDR2 is SVGAGI. The CDR3 reads CASGRFGGELFF. DNA of the CDR3: TGTGCCAGCGGTCGGTTCGGCGGGGAGCTGTTTTTT.

The CDR3 reads CASSQRTRTYNEQFF. In DNA, the CDR3 is TGCGCCAGCAGCCAACGGACTCGTACCTACAATGAGCAGTTCTTC. The chain has TRBV5-1 and TRBJ2-1; D might be TRBD2 (5 bases). Trimming took 4 bases from V and 2 from J, leaving 13 bases between them. CDR1 and CDR2 (germline): SGHRS, YFSETQ. This CDR3 comprises 15 residues.

The chain uses TRBV2 and TRBJ1-2; no clear D. This CDR3 contains 14 residues. Trimming took off 9 bases at V and 0 bases at J, with 14 bases between the two ends. The germline gives CDR1 SNHLY, CDR2 FYNNEI. CDR3 sequence reads: CASQDTTANYGYTF. DNA of the CDR3: TGTGCCAGTCAAGACACCACGGCTAACTATGGCTACACCTTC.

In nucleotides, the CDR3 is TGTGCCGGAGGGGCTCAACCCCCCTACGAGCAGTACTTC. Protein sequence: CAGGAQPPYEQYF. This chain connects TRBV5-3 to TRBJ2-7; perhaps TRBD2 as D (6 bases). TRBV5-3 is filed as an ORF, its function uncertain. The CDR3 is made up of 13 amino acids. Trimming shortened V by 10 bases and J by 2 bases, and 16 bases separated the two germline ends.

This clone was observed a handful of times. Here the CDR3 DNA reads TGTGCCAGCAGCTTAGCGGGGAACCCAGGGGAGACCCAGTACTTC. It encodes CASSLAGNPGETQYF. V gene TRBV7-7 combines with J gene TRBJ2-5, with TRBD1 as a possible D gene (5 bases). CDR1 SSHAT and CDR2 FNYEAQ come from the germline V gene (reference sequence). The V end was cut by 0 bases, the J end by 5 bases, with 13 bases between. The CDR3 spans 15 residues.

The CDR3 sequence: CASSDGLAGSEQYF. Here the CDR3 DNA reads TGTGCCAGCAGCGACGGACTAGCGGGGTCTGAGCAGTACTTC. V and J are TRBV2 and TRBJ2-7; 12 bases map to TRBD2. CDR1 SNHLY and CDR2 FYNNEI come from the germline V gene. The CDR3 extends over 14 amino acids. V shed 6 bases and J 7 bases; nucleotides not matched to a gene: 7.

The chain has TRBV30 and TRBJ1-5; perhaps TRBD1 as D (5 bases). The V gene's germline CDR1 is GTSNPN and CDR2 SVGIG (reference sequence). CDR3 size: 16 residues. V lost 2 bases to trimming and J lost 0 bases, with 14 bases between them. Here the CDR3 DNA reads TGTGCCTGGAGTCAAAGGGAGGGACTTAGCAATCAGCCCCAGCATTTT. Encoded protein: CAWSQREGLSNQPQHF.

This clone was found once. The V gene is TRBV3-1 (or the pseudogene TRBV3-2), the J gene TRBJ2-1; D might be TRBD1 (5 bases). Germline values: CDR1 LGHDT, CDR2 YNNKEL (reference sequence). The V gene lost 4 bases and the J gene lost 4 bases, with 11 bases spanning the gap. The CDR3 contains 14 residues. The CDR3 DNA reads TGTGCCAGCAGCCGCCAACGACAGTACAATGAGCAGTTCTTC. Its protein product is CASSRQRQYNEQFF.

The CDR3 sequence is CASRVTGGSSYEQYF. Here the CDR3 DNA reads TGTGCCAGCAGAGTAACAGGGGGCTCCTCCTACGAGCAGTACTTC. The V gene is TRBV2, the J gene TRBJ2-7, with 9 bases lining up with TRBD1. Trimming at V came to 6 bases and at J to 0 bases, leaving 6 bases not matched to a gene. CDR1 is SNHLY, CDR2 FYNNEI, per germline. The CDR3 covers 15 residues.

The rearrangement uses TRBV28 and TRBJ1-2; 7 bases are a match to TRBD1. The V and J ends lost 7 bases and 2 bases, in that order; junction bases with no gene match: 13. The CDR3 runs 16 residues. CDR1 MDHEN and CDR2 SYDVKM come from the germline V gene. CDR3 coding DNA: TGTGCCAGCACCACGATGTTGAGGGGGCAGAACTATGGCTACACCTTC. Protein product: CASTTMLRGQNYGYTF.